This TCR beta chain appears in the sequencing data of a study of vaccination and CD4 T cells after COVID-19 (dated by TCRdb to between 2021 and 2024). Notes on the research overall: The convalescent cohort included six males and four females, with two Hispanic individuals, seven Caucasians, two Asians and one multiracial person. In control cultures, a CEFX viral epitope pool was used as positive control, an HIV-1 Nef peptide pool was used as negative control, or no peptide was added. Post-vaccine blood samples were obtained a median of about 72 days after the second vaccine dose, with a range of roughly 14 to 241 days. Post-COVID blood samples were collected from convalescent patients a median of approximately 100 days after diagnosis, with a range of about 30 to 161 days. An earlier paper using these donors assessed, at the TCR clonotype level, memory CD4+ T cell crossreactivity between SARS-CoV-2 and common cold coronavirus spike proteins. The spike-specific CD4+ TCR repertoire was compared before and after mRNA vaccination in around ten COVID-19 convalescent patients and a few infection-naive healthy vaccine recipients. Participants received two doses of either the Pfizer-BioNTech BNT162b2 vaccine (n=8) or the Moderna mRNA-1273 vaccine (n=2). Overlapping spike peptide pools from SARS-CoV-2 and from the common cold coronaviruses HCoV-NL63, HCoV-OC43 and HCoV-229E were used as culture stimuli.

Study-wide conclusions, independent of this receptor: Relatively few convalescent patients were included in the study, and early timepoints after natural infection were not analyzed. Among convalescent patients, a median roughly 90% of the SARS-CoV-2-reactive clones seen after vaccination appeared only after vaccination, which suggests priming specific to the vaccine. The median count of SARS-CoV-2-reactive clonotypes went up from around 21 after infection to more than 30 after vaccination, although the change was not significant. Of the vaccine-specific clones in convalescent patients, 304 of 307, or nearly all, reacted only to SARS-CoV-2 spike and did not cross-react with common cold coronaviruses.

This clonotype was observed a few times. The specificity of this receptor is unknown. Qualities for individual bases were not recorded, and no much larger clone is one base off. Receptor amplification or capture employed PCR. TCR sequencing of DNA from cultured CD4+ T cells used the Oncomine TCR Beta short-read assay at the Johns Hopkins FTIC core. Genomic DNA was extracted from the cultured CD4+ T cells with the QIAamp micro DNA kit. The Oncomine TCR Beta libraries from cultured CD4+ T cells were pooled using unique dual indexes and then sequenced on an Illumina iSeq 100. From the authors' description of their analysis: Non-productive sequences were removed, and CDR3s not starting with C, not ending with F or W, or shorter than 7 amino acids were discarded. The MANAFEST web application identified antigen-specific clonotypes by comparing peptide-stimulated wells against reference wells and other culture wells. To be called positive, a clone needed an FDR below 0.05, an odds ratio above 5, and a productive frequency above 0.1% in at least two of three replicate wells. A clonotype was classed as cross-reactive if the clonotype showed significant expansion both in SARS-CoV-2 spike wells and in at least one common cold coronavirus spike condition. CDR3 homology was assessed with Levenshtein distances (stringdist) and unrooted phylogenetic trees (ape) in R version 3.6.1. The public reads were reprocessed in TCRdb via fastp at Q25 and MiXCR, keeping in-frame beta chains. CDR3 protein sequences are deduplicated, and each keeps its most common genes and DNA. The V and J calls reflect TCRdb's pipeline rather than the authors' work. The sample profile shows a few thousand distinct CDR3 sequences; approximately 40% of them were found once. Jointly, the top ten make up 40% to 45% of the sample.

Explained via the paper, the treatment or condition label denotes: roughly 10-day PBMC culture with coronavirus spike peptide pools or control peptides (ViraFEST assay). CD4+ T cells from unexposed donors were collected before the COVID-19 pandemic (2011-2018). To expand antigen-specific T cells with peptide pools and then pick out the expanded clonotypes through TCR sequencing, the study relied on the ViraFEST assay. Each well held 1.5 million to 2.5 million PBMCs cultured with 10 ug/ml peptide pools in IMDM containing around 5% human AB serum and roughly 10 IU/ml IL-2. On days 3 and 7, half of the culture medium was replaced with fresh IL-2-containing medium. After 10 days of culture, CD4+ T cells were isolated by negative selection with the EasySep CD4+ T cell isolation kit. As cell numbers permitted, CD4+ T cells from unexposed donors were tested for reactivity to SARS-CoV-2 S and N and to four common cold coronavirus spike pools. Ficoll-Paque Plus gradient centrifugation was used to isolate PBMCs from whole blood, and the isolated PBMCs were then either used fresh or cryopreserved at -140C. Each culture condition was generally run in triplicate wells. The leukapheresis product used for the unexposed donors was purchased from a commercial source.

For CDR1 and CDR2, the germline V gene lists SGHRS and YFSETQ. Trimming removed 4 bases from V and 7 bases from J, leaving 15 bases between the germline ends. The CDR3 goes from the cysteine to the phenylalanine over 15 residues. Left in the record is the CDR3 DNA by itself, 45 bases read in frame from the first base. Sequences were obtained from CD4+ T cells from blood, cultured in vitro. The sequence joins TRBV5-1 to TRBJ1-6; the D region possibly corresponds to TRBD1 (6 bases align). This clonotype was sampled from a human donor in good health. CDR3 reads: CASSHRDTGNSPLHF. The DNA sequence follows: TGCGCCAGCAGCCACCGGGACACTGGGAATTCACCCCTCCACTTT.